This T cell receptor beta chain came from a study of T cell responses to AZD1222 COVID-19 vaccine. Study-level results: Unmutated regions of variants are reportedly targeted by nearly half of spike-specific TCRs. Possibly, clonal diversity was underestimated; donors were largely white British and included more females. Compared with day 0, the breadth and depth of the Spike-specific TCR repertoire rose significantly after two doses of AZD1222.

Trimming pared 0 bases from V and 6 bases from J, leaving 11 bases between. CDR1 is LGHNA, CDR2 YSLEER, per germline. This CDR3 region has 15 residues. About this clone: Its target is not known.

TCRdb's table, derived via immunoSEQ multiplex PCR, lists solely in-frame clones and lacks some. Among about 110,000 clones, roughly 90% were seen once, and the ten largest hold about 3.3%. The chain recombines TRBV4-3 with TRBJ1-4; D gene ambiguous. This TCR derives from an adult in good health. The sample in question was peripheral blood, obtained on day 0 of MenACWY control vaccination. CDR3 sequence (DNA): TGCGCCAGCAGCCAAGAGGGAACGGCCGATGAAAAACTGTTTTTT. It yields the protein CASSQEGTADEKLFF.